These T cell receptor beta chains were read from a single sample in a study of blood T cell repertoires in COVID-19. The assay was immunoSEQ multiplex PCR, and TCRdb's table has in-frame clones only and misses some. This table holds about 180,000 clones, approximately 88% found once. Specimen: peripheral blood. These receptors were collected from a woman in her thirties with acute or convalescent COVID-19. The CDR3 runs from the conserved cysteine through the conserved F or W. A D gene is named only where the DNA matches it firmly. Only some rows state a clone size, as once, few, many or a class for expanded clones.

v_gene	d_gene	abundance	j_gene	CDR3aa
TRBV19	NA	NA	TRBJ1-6	CASSITGLDSPLHF
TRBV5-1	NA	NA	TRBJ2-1	CASGGGVEQFF
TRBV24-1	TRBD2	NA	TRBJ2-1	CATSDPKAGESYNEQFF
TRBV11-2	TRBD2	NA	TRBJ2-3	CASSLIRAGDGKDTQYF
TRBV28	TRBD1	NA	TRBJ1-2	CASKRQGNYGYTF
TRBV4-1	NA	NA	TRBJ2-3	CASSQERGLAQYF
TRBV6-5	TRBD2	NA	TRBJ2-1	CASRGFAGGNNEQFF
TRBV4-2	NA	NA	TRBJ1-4	CASSQPEEKLFF
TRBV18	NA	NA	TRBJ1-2	CASSPSLTGDNYGYTF
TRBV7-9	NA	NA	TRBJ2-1	CASSLSGVSSYNEQFF
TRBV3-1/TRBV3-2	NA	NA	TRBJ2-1	CASSQMSEQFF
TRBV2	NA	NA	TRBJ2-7	CATTMDSSSYEQYF
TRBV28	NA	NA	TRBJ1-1	CASSLPGGSAFF
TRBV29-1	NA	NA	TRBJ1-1	CSVGGRPEAFF
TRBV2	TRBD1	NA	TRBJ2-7	CAGQGVASYEQYF
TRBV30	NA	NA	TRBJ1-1	CAWSVFGNTEAFF
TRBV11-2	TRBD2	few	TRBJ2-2	CATTPSGRNTGELFF
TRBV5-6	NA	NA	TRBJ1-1	CASHSLRGRNTEAFF
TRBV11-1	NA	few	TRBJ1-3	CASSFTSGNTIYF
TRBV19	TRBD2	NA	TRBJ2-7	CASSTGTSRPYEQYF
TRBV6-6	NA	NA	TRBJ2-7	CASSYTGQALF
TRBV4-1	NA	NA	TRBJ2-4	CASSQEGSIQYF
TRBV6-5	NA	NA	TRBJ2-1	CASSWRDSGYEQFF
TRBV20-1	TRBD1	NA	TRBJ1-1	CSARGQGRAFF